The T cell receptor (beta chain) described here comes from a study of Graves' ophthalmopathy and Graves' hyperthyroidism. Study-level results: A 13-signature model separated ophthalmopathy from stable hyperthyroidism, about 90% sensitivity, approximately 80% specificity.

Researchers took RNA transcripts and amplified TCR beta CDR3 regions from them. A first-round RT-PCR used HTBI primers, followed by a second-round multiplex PCR. TCRdb re-analysed the multiplex PCR reads in MiXCR, keeping a single row per CDR3 protein. In the table there are 200,000 to 250,000 distinct CDR3 sequences, about 22% of which are singletons. Ten or more counts support this clonotype. Its antigen is unidentified. The CDR3 length is 15 residues. With V trimmed by 3 bases and J by 7 bases, 9 bases remained unmatched. Germline loops: CDR1 LNHDA, CDR2 SQIVND (reference sequence). The sequence derives from a woman in her fifties or sixties with Graves' ophthalmopathy. The chain employs TRBV19 and TRBJ1-5, with TRBD1 identical over 7 bases. Sequencing input: peripheral blood. The CDR3 is CASSIEGNRGQPQHF. The CDR3 DNA sequence: TGTGCCAGTAGTATTGAGGGGAACAGGGGACAGCCCCAGCATTTT.